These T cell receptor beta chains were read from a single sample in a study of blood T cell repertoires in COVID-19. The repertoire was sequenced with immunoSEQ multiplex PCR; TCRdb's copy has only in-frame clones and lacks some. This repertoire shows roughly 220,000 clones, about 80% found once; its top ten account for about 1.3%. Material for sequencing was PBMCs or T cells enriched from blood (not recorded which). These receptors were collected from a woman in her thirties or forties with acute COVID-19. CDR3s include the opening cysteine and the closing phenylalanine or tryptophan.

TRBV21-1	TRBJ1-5	CASRDDRGCNQPQHF
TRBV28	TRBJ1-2	CASKTGTGSTYGYTF
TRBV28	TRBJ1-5	CASRAGGPYSNQPQHF
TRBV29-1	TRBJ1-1	CSVAPGGNTEAFF
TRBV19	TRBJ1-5	CASSRINRDGQPQHF
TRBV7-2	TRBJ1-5	CASSASGGHQPQHF
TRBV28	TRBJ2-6	CASSRSTGGGTGANVLTF
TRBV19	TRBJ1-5	CASSVKGQGSNQPQHF
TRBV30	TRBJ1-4	CAWSRGFNEKLFF
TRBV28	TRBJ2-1	CASSPYGAGEGMGEQFF
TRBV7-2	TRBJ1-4	CACGRQYNEKLFF
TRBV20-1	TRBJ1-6	CSASKGAVSNSPLHF
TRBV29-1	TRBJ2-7	CSAAHSYEQYF
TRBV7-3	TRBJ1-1	CASSLEGNTEAFF
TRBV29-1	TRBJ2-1	CSVFSGSSGRYNEQFF
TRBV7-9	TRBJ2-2	CASSLGGQLGTGELFF
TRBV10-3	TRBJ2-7	CATKTGTATYEQYF
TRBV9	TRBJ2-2	CASSVVPRGTGELFF
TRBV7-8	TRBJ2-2	CASSGGTVNTGELFF
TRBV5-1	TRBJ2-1	CASSLAASGRAEQFF
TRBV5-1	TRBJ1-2	CASSLDGGFNYGYTF
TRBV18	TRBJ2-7	CASSHTSGRAYEQYF
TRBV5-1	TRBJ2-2	CASSSSSATGELFF
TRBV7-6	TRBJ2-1	CASSLESGGANFEQFF
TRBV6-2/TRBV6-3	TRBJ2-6	CASSYGGGYSGANVLTF
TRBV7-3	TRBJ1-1	CASSQGMGTEAFF
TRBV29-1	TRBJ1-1	CSVGEDPQAFF
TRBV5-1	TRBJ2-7	CASSPGPGYEQYF
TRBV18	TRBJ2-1	CASSHQGYNEQFF
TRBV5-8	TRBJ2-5	CASSLGNTGGGQETQYF
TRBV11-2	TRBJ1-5	CASSPGSLQPQHF
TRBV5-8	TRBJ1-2	CASSSPRRPGNYGYTF
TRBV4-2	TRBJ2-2	CASSPRTAGELFF
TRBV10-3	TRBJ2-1	CAISARGESSYNEQFF
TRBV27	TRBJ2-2	CARTCRTGELFF
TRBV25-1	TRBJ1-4	CASSGSGGHEKLFF
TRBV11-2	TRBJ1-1	CASSPFPGMNTEAFF
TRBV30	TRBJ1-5	CAWGGHGNQPQHF
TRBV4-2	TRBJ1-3	CASSQGDRSTGNTIYF
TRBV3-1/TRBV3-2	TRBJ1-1	CASSQDEINTEAFF
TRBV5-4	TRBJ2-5	CASSLFGYQETQYF
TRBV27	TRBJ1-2	CASSTMFGTSHGYTF
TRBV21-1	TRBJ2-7	CASSPVPYSGRVSYEQYF
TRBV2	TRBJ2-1	CASILRLGGEQFF
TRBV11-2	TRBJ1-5	CASSLRVDQPQHF
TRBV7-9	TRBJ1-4	CASSLIAAVSTNEKLFF
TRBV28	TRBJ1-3	CASSLPGNTIYF
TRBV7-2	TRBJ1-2	CASSATPGGSGYGYTF
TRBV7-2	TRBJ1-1	CASSQDRGFGEAFF
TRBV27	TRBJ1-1	CASRPEGNTEAFF